This TCR beta chain was profiled in a study of blood T cells in healthy people across ages (dated by TCRdb to about 2015). Context from the whole study: In model experiments, roughly one uniquely barcoded TCR beta cDNA molecule per two T cells was captured by template switching. To track age-related changes in TCR beta repertoire diversity, the study relied on deep sequencing normalized with unique cDNA molecular identifiers. The donors were split into four age groups: young (average 16 years), middle-aged (nearly 40), aged (roughly 65) and long-lived (more than 80). Donors of different ages were randomly distributed across sequencing lanes to avoid experimental bias. Using the same blood draw, the study looked at two additional independent replicas of 1 million unique cDNA reads for two donors, one aged 18 to 29 and the other aged 80 or older. Overall study results and their limits: As age increased, observed TCR beta diversity per million T cells dropped in a roughly linear way, and a significant reduction was already evident by age about 40. Compared with the aged group, the long-lived group had more naive CD4+ T cells, fewer expanded clones and increased TCR diversity, a pattern suggesting age selection. Bulk unsorted PBMC profiling prevented conclusive comparison of naive and antigen-experienced compartments. Because the CMV infection status of the donors was unknown, age-related changes in expanded clonotypes may potentially have been confounded. Estimates of total diversity based on one million sequenced T cells were considered lower bounds and underestimates. There was a strong correlation between observed TCR beta diversity and the percentage of naive T cells measured by flow cytometry.

Via the germline V gene, CDR1 is SQVTM and CDR2 ANQGSEA. The CDR3 starts with the cysteine, ends with the phenylalanine, and has 13 residues. Only CDR3 DNA remains: 39 bases, in frame from the first base. V gives up 4 bases and J gives up 5 bases, and the segment between their germline ends measures 14 bases. Details on this clonotype: It lacks a known antigen. The input lacks base qualities; no much larger clone sits a single base away.

Library creation used 5' RACE. This sample was sequenced with an Illumina HiSeq 2500. A second roughly 6 to 12 cycle PCR used a sample-barcoded 5' primer and a J-beta primer mix. A unique molecular identifier was introduced onto each TCR beta cDNA molecule by a template-switch 5' adaptor carrying 12 random nucleotides. At least 2.5 million CDR3-containing paired-end reads were obtained from each sample. The Mint cDNA synthesis kit, primed by a TRBC-specific oligonucleotide, was used to synthesize first-strand cDNA from all RNA. All cDNA was treated with uracil-DNA glycosylase and then went through a first 18-cycle PCR with the universal primers M1SS and BC2_uni_R. For the original study's pipeline: For normalization, 1 million high-quality reads were randomly selected from each sample, with every read carrying a distinct molecular identifier. Instead of being binned into consensus sequences, reads that shared molecular identifiers were thrown out. MiTCR, with a Q25 quality threshold and the strictest error-elimination algorithm, was used for CDR3 identification, clonotype clustering and error correction. A nonparametric unseen species model with Euler transformation was used to estimate lower-bound total TCR beta diversity. The raw public data were reprocessed by TCRdb itself: fastp quality trimming at Q25, MiXCR clonotype calling, in-frame beta chains only. Each record represents a unique CDR3 protein, reported with the most common genes and DNA among its rows. The V and J calls here are based on TCRdb, not the publication. In this sample the table shows roughly 900,000 distinct CDR3 sequences, 25% to 30% of which occur a single time. The ten largest account for approximately 15% of the sample.

The approximately 39 donors, aged roughly 6 to 95 years, were systemically healthy Caucasian individuals from Russia. Ten milliliters of peripheral blood were drawn from each donor into EDTA-treated Vacutainer tubes. Ficoll-Paque density-gradient centrifugation was used to isolate PBMCs, with at least 7 million per sample. Total RNA was extracted from PBMCs with Trizol reagent, with at least 6 micrograms obtained per sample. For every donor, flow cytometry on a PBMC aliquot measured the percentage of naive CD45RAhigh/CD27high T cells. This TCR came from an elderly woman in good health. Recombination linked TRBV29-1 to TRBJ1-1, and perhaps TRBD1 as D gene, on 5 matching bases. The material sequenced was blood. The nucleotide sequence is TGCAGCGTTGGGGACGCCGAAGGTACTGAAGCTTTCTTT. It specifies CSVGDAEGTEAFF. Where the CDR3 stops, the reference TRBV29-1 and TRBJ1-1 genes take over; the full variable domain is SAVISQKPSRDICQRGTSLTIQCQVDSQVTMMFWYRQQPGQSLTLIATANQGSEATYESGFVIDKFPISRPNLTFSTLTVSNMSPEDSSIYLCSVGDAEGTEAFFGQGTRLTVV.